The 2 T cell receptor beta chains presented below share a single source sample, sequenced in a study of response to subunit inactivated influenza vaccine. In TCRdb, the RT-PCR reads were re-called with MiXCR into one record per CDR3 protein. The repertoire has hundreds of thousands of distinct CDR3 sequences, about 14% of them found once; the top ten carry 5.5% to 8%. The sequences come from PBMCs from blood, collected 14 to 15 days before vaccination. The receptors come from a man aged 50-60 years who received an inactivated influenza vaccine.

The chain has TRBV18 and TRBJ1-5; D unresolved. Trimming shortened V by 2 bases and J by 1 base, and 9 bases separated the two germline ends. Germline lookup yields CDR1 KGHSH and CDR2 LQKENI. The CDR3 totals 15 residues. CDR3 nucleotide sequence: TGTGCCAGCTCACCATTGCATGGGAGCAATCAGCCCCAGCATTTT. Translated, it gives CASSPLHGSNQPQHF.

Only a few counts were recorded for this clonotype. In nucleotides, the CDR3 is TGTGCCATCAGTGCTAAAGCTGACCGGGACAGTGAAGCTTTCTTT. Its protein product is CAISAKADRDSEAFF. V gene TRBV10-3 combines with J gene TRBJ1-1; 7 bases line up with TRBD1. The CDR3 is made up of 15 amino acids. Germline V CDR1 and CDR2: ENHRY, SYGVKD. V trimming: 4 bases; J trimming: 7 bases; junction bases outside the gene matches: 12.